This T cell receptor beta chain originates from a study of T-cell reconstitution after alpha-beta-depleted transplantation in children. Broader study findings: Where alpha-beta T cells came from about two months after transplant was reportedly several hundred expanded graft clones. T-cell numbers and diversity one year post-transplant derived largely from freshly generated T cells.

Unique molecular identifiers were built into the TCRbeta library. TCRdb passed the PCR reads through MiXCR, listing each CDR3 protein once. Among roughly 790,000 distinct CDR3 sequences listed, 15% to 20% were seen once. Trimming stripped 0 bases from V and 9 bases from J, with 7 bases between. The CDR3 is 12 residues long. Germline-derived CDR1 and CDR2 are SGHDT and YYEEEE. This clonotype was picked up a small number of times. Its antigen is as yet unknown. The material sequenced was PBMCs, mostly from graft donor cells, taken 360 days after TCRalphabeta/CD19-depleted stem cell transplant. The chain links TRBV5-6 to TRBJ2-1, with D tentatively TRBD2 (6 bases). This sequence was found in a male patient between 10 and 17 years old who had a stem cell transplant for acute lymphoblastic leukemia, so the T cells may come from the graft donor. CDR3 region: CASSLGDFEQFF. For the CDR3, the DNA is TGTGCCAGCAGCTTGGGGGACTTTGAGCAGTTCTTC.